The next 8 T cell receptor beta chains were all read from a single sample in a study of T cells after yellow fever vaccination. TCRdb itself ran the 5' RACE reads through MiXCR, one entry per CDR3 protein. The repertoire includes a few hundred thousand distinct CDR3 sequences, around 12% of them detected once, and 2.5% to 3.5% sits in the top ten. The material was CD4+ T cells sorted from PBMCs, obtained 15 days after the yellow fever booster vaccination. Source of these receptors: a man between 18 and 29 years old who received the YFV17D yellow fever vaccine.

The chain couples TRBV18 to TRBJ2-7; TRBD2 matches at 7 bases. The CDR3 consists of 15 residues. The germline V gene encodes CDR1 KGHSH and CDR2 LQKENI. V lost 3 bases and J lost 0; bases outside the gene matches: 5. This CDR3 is CASSPRGGSSYEQYV. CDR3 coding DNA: TGTGCCAGCTCACCCCGGGGAGGGAGCTCCTACGAGCAGTACGTC.

The CDR3 reads CATSDPDFGGGEQYV. The CDR3 bases are TGTGCCACCAGTGACCCAGATTTTGGGGGGGGTGAGCAGTACGTC. The chain has TRBV24-1 and TRBJ2-7; 7 nucleotides line up with TRBD2. The CDR3 spans 15 residues. Losses at the gene ends were 4 bases for V and 7 bases for J; bases not matched to a gene: 12. Germline lookup yields CDR1 KGHDR and CDR2 SFDVKD.

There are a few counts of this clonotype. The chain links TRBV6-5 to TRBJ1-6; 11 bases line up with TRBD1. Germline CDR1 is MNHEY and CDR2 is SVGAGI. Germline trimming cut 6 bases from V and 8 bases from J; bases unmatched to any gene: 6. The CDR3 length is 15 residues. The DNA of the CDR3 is TGTGCCAGCAGCCGAGGACAGGGGGCCCATTCACCCCTCCACTTT. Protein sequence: CASSRGQGAHSPLHF.

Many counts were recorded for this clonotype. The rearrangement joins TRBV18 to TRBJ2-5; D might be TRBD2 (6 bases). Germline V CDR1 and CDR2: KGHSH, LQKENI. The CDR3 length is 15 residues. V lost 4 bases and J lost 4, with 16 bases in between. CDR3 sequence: CASSQILAAPETQYF. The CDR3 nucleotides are TGTGCCAGCTCACAGATACTAGCCGCCCCAGAGACCCAGTACTTC. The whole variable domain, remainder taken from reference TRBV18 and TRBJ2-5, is NAGVMQNPRHLVRRRGQEARLRCSPMKGHSHVYWYRQLPEEGLKFMVYLQKENIIDESGMPKERFSAEFPKEGPSILRIQQVVRGDSAAYFCASSQILAAPETQYFGPGTRLLVL.

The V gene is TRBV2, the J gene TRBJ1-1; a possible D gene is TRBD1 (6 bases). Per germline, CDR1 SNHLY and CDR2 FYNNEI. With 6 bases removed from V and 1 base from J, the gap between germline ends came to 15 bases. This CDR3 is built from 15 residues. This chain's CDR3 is CASSQRQEGNTEAFF. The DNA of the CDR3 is TGTGCCAGCAGCCAGAGACAGGAAGGGAACACTGAAGCTTTCTTT. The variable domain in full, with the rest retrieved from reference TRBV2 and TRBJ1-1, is EPEVTQTPSHQVTQMGQEVILRCVPISNHLYFYWYRQILGQKVEFLVSFYNNEISEKSEIFDDQFSVERPDGSNFTLKIRSTKLEDSAMYFCASSQRQEGNTEAFFGQGTRLTVV.

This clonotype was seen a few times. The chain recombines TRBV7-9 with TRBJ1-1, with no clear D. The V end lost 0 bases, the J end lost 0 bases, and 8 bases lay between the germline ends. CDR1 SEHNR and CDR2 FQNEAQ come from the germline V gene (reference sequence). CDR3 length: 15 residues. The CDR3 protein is CASSLAKGVNTEAFF. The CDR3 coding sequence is TGTGCCAGCAGCTTAGCTAAGGGAGTGAACACTGAAGCTTTCTTT.

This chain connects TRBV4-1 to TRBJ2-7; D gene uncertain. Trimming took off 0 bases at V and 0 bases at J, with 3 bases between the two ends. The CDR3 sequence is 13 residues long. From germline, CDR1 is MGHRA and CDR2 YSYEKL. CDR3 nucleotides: TGCGCCAGCAGCCAAGATAACTCCTACGAGCAGTACTTC. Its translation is CASSQDNSYEQYF.

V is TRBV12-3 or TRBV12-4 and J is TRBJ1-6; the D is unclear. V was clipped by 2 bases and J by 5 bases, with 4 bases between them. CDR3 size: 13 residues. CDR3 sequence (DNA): TGTGCCAGCAGTTTAAGTCATAATTCACCCCTCCACTTT. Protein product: CASSLSHNSPLHF.